The 27 T cell receptor beta chains below were found in one sample sequenced in a study of post-analysis software for immune sequencing data. Unique molecular identifiers were present in the TCR beta cDNA libraries. TCRdb itself ran the PCR reads through MiXCR, one entry per CDR3 protein. The sample holds roughly 160,000 distinct CDR3 sequences; 35% to 40% are singletons and the top ten take approximately 30%. The specimen was blood, collected after autologous hematopoietic stem cell transplantation. The source of these receptors is a girl aged 10 to 17 with multiple sclerosis.

The chain joins TRBV20-1 to TRBJ2-3, with 14 nucleotides matching TRBD2. V was pared by 3 bases and J by 1 base, with 6 bases of the junction left unmatched. Germline CDR1 DFQATT, CDR2 SNEGSKA (reference sequence). This CDR3 spans 17 amino acids. CDR3 nucleotides: TGCAGTGCTAGTCGAGGGACTAGCGGGAGCGGCACAGATACGCAGTATTTT. As protein: CSASRGTSGSGTDTQYF.

In this sample, this clonotype turned up a few times. This rearrangement joins TRBV13 to TRBJ2-5; 8 nucleotides align to TRBD2. The J call could be wrong; TRBJ2-7 is a better fit for the DNA end. The CDR3 totals 14 residues. From germline, CDR1 is PRHDT and CDR2 FYEKMQ (reference sequence). The CDR3 bases are TGTGCCAGCAGCGTCGGGAGGGGAAGCTACGAGCAGTACTTC. It is translated as CASSVGRGSYEQYF.

There are many counts of this clonotype. The rearrangement links TRBV20-1 to TRBJ2-7; D may be TRBD2 (5 bases). This CDR3 spans 12 amino acids. The V end lost 6 bases, the J end lost 2 bases, and 11 bases lay between the germline ends. CDR1 and CDR2 (germline): DFQATT, SNEGSKA (reference sequence). In DNA form, the CDR3 reads TGCAGTGCCACTAGGTCCACCTACGAGCAGTACTTC. Translating it yields CSATRSTYEQYF.

Concerning this clonotype itself: A much larger clone differs from this one at a single base, so this may be a read error. The CDR3 bases are TGCAGTGTTAGCCCCATCGACGCTATGAACACTGAAGCTTTCTTT. It specifies CSVSPIDAMNTEAFF. The rearrangement joins TRBV20-1 to TRBJ1-1; D is undetermined. Trimming left V 7 bases short and J 0 bases short, with 18 bases between. The CDR3 covers 15 residues. Germline-derived CDR1 and CDR2 are DFQATT and SNEGSKA (reference sequence).

This clonotype has only a few counts. The V gene is TRBV7-9, the J gene TRBJ2-1; unclear D gene. Trimming took 3 bases from V and 8 from J, leaving 5 bases between them. Germline values: CDR1 SEHNR, CDR2 FQNEAQ (reference sequence). CDR3 size: 11 residues. CDR3 DNA sequence: TGTGCCAGCAGCTTGACCCATGAGCAGTTCTTC. Translation: CASSLTHEQFF.

The sample holds a few counts of this clonotype. The chain carries TRBV10-3 and TRBJ2-1, with D perhaps matching TRBD1 (6 bases). CDR1 and CDR2 (germline): ENHRY, SYGVKD. V was shortened by 2 bases and J by 7 bases, with 24 bases between the two germline ends. CDR3 size: 18 residues. The CDR3 region is CAISEEGVSPAGPNEQFF. The CDR3 DNA reads TGTGCCATCAGTGAGGAGGGGGTGAGCCCTGCGGGTCCGAATGAGCAGTTCTTC.

The genes are TRBV7-9 and TRBJ2-7; D possibly uses TRBD1 or TRBD2 (6 bases each). V gave up 5 bases and J gave up 3 bases, with 14 bases separating them. The CDR3 is made up of 14 amino acids. The germline V gene has CDR1 SEHNR and CDR2 FQNEAQ (reference sequence). CDR3 in amino acids: CASSQAEGGYEQYF. In DNA form, the CDR3 reads TGTGCCAGCAGCCAAGCGGAGGGGGGCTACGAGCAGTACTTC.

This clonotype was recorded a few times. The chain couples TRBV7-9 to TRBJ1-1; no clear D gene. Germline CDR1 is SEHNR and CDR2 is FQNEAQ (reference sequence). V lost 6 bases to trimming and J lost 5 bases, with 19 bases between them. This CDR3 is built from 15 residues. The CDR3 sequence is CASSKINSGGTEAFF. As DNA, the CDR3 is TGTGCCAGCAGTAAAATCAACTCAGGAGGAACTGAAGCTTTCTTT.

The chain links TRBV20-1 to TRBJ2-5, with a tentative D call TRBD2 (6 bases). Germline values: CDR1 DFQATT, CDR2 SNEGSKA (reference sequence). V lost 3 bases to trimming and J lost 5 bases, with 13 bases between them. This CDR3 contains 13 residues. Here the CDR3 DNA reads TGCAGTGCTAGGGGGGACTTCCAGGAGACCCAGTACTTC. It translates to CSARGDFQETQYF.

The genes are TRBV28 and TRBJ2-5; a weak D match, TRBD1 (6 bases). The assigned J gene may be wrong: the sequence end matches TRBJ2-7 better. CDR3 size: 12 residues. Germline V gives CDR1 MDHEN, CDR2 SYDVKM. Written as DNA, the CDR3 is TGTGCCAGCAGTGCACAGGGCCACGAGCAGTACTTC. Translating it yields CASSAQGHEQYF.

This clonotype was observed many times. The rearrangement joins TRBV18 to TRBJ2-7; 10 positions match TRBD2. CDR1 and CDR2 (germline): KGHSH, LQKENI. CDR3 length equals 16 residues. The V and J ends lost 0 bases and 4 bases, in that order; junction bases with no gene match: 6. The DNA for the CDR3 is TGTGCCAGCTCACCACCATCGGGACTAGCGAGTTACGAGCAGTACTTC. Protein product: CASSPPSGLASYEQYF.

V usage is TRBV11-3 and J usage is TRBJ2-6, with 8 bases that match TRBD1. The length of the CDR3 is 18 residues. V lost 4 bases and J lost 0; bases outside the gene matches: 8. Germline-derived CDR1 and CDR2 are SGHNT and YENEEA. The CDR3 protein is CASSSPGTGYSGANVLTF. DNA for the CDR3: TGTGCCAGCAGCTCCCCCGGGACAGGATACTCTGGGGCCAACGTCCTGACTTTC.

This clonotype was picked up a small number of times. The V call is TRBV20-1, the J call TRBJ2-5, with a possible D match to TRBD2 (5 bases). The germline V gene has CDR1 DFQATT and CDR2 SNEGSKA (reference sequence). The CDR3 has 13 residues. The germline V and J ends were trimmed by 2 bases and 7 bases, with 14 bases remaining between them. The DNA of the CDR3 is TGCAGTGCTAGACGGCTAGCCCAAACGACCCAGTACTTC. Translating it yields CSARRLAQTTQYF.

This clonotype has ten or more counts. V usage is TRBV29-1 and J usage is TRBJ2-5; weak D call: TRBD2 (6 bases). V was clipped by 3 bases and J by 5 bases, with 25 bases between them. The CDR3 extends over 17 amino acids. The germline V gene has CDR1 SQVTM and CDR2 ANQGSEA. CDR3 loop: CSVDPLGGDGVRETQYF. For the CDR3, the DNA is TGCAGCGTTGATCCTCTCGGGGGAGACGGGGTTCGGGAGACCCAGTACTTC.

This chain joins TRBV20-1 and TRBJ2-7; 9 bases agree with TRBD2. J lost 6 bases, V lost 6 bases, and 9 bases had no gene match. CDR1 DFQATT and CDR2 SNEGSKA come from the germline V gene (reference sequence). The length of the CDR3 is 13 residues. This CDR3 reads CSAQGLASSEQYF. The CDR3 DNA follows: TGCAGTGCCCAGGGACTAGCAAGCTCCGAGCAGTACTTC.

The V call is TRBV9, the J call TRBJ2-1, with TRBD2 as a possible D gene (7 bases). Trimming removed 7 bases at V and 0 bases at J, with 11 bases between. CDR3 length: 14 residues. Germline lookup yields CDR1 SGDLS and CDR2 YYNGEE. The CDR3: CASGEGVSYNEQFF. The CDR3 DNA reads TGTGCCAGCGGGGAGGGGGTCTCCTACAATGAGCAGTTCTTC. Full variable domain (rest looked up from reference TRBV9 and TRBJ2-1): DSGVTQTPKHLITATGQRVTLRCSPRSGDLSVYWYQQSLDQGLQFLIQYYNGEERAKGNILERFSAQQFPDLHSELNLSSLELGDSALYFCASGEGVSYNEQFFGPGTRLTVL.

The J gene is TRBJ2-1, the V gene TRBV11-3; TRBD2 matches at 8 bases. This CDR3 has 16 amino acids. Germline CDR1 is SGHNT and CDR2 is YENEEA. The J segment lost 3 bases and the V segment lost 1 base, leaving 5 bases of the junction unmatched. CDR3 sequence reads: CASSLGLAGIYNEQFF. In nucleotides, the CDR3 is TGTGCCAGCAGCTTAGGGTTAGCGGGAATCTACAATGAGCAGTTCTTC.

CDR3 DNA: TGTGCCACCAGCAGACGGAGGGGCCTCACTGAAGCTTTCTTT. Translating it yields CATSRRRGLTEAFF. The genes are TRBV15 and TRBJ1-1, with D perhaps matching TRBD1 (5 bases). In germline, CDR1 is LNHNV, CDR2 YYDKDF (reference sequence). Trimming shortened V by 2 bases and J by 4 bases, and 11 bases separated the two germline ends. CDR3 length: 14 amino acids.

The genes are TRBV9 and TRBJ2-1, with 11 nucleotides matching TRBD1. The length of the CDR3 is 14 residues. V lost 4 bases and J lost 10; bases outside the gene matches: 7. CDR1 and CDR2 (germline): SGDLS, YYNGEE. The CDR3 DNA follows: TGTGCCAGCAGCCCCCGGACAGGGGGCGACGAGCAGTTCTTC. Protein: CASSPRTGGDEQFF.

In this sample, this clonotype turned up a few times. The chain links TRBV7-2 to TRBJ2-5, with 10 bases lining up with TRBD1. Losses at the gene ends were 2 bases for V and 5 bases for J; bases not matched to a gene: 5. There are 15 residues in the CDR3. CDR1 SGHTA and CDR2 FQGNSA come from the germline V gene. CDR3 region: CASSLRTGGWETQYF. The CDR3 bases are TGTGCCAGCAGCTTAAGGACAGGGGGATGGGAGACCCAGTACTTC.

In the case of this clonotype: The conserved closing phenylalanine or tryptophan is absent in this CDR3, likely reflecting a read error. The V call is TRBV4-2, the J call TRBJ2-5; 9 nucleotides align to TRBD2. The DNA matches TRBJ2-7 better at its end, which makes the J call doubtful. CDR3 length: 16 amino acids. Germline V gene lookup returns CDR1 LGHNA and CDR2 YNFKEQ. CDR3 nucleotide sequence: TGTGCCAGCAGCATTTTAGCGGGAGACTTAGTTGGCGAGCAGTACCTC. Protein sequence: CASSILAGDLVGEQYL.

The chain employs TRBV5-4 and TRBJ2-7, with a weak D call TRBD2 (6 bases). V lost 5 bases to trimming and J lost 7 bases, with 19 bases between them. The CDR3 has 14 residues. Germline CDR1 and CDR2: SGHNT and YYREEE (reference sequence). The CDR3 DNA is TGTGCCAGCAGTAGCGGACTGAATCCGTGGGAGCAGTACTTC. Translating it yields CASSSGLNPWEQYF.

This clonotype appeared once. The chain carries TRBV20-1 and TRBJ2-2; no firm D call. Trimming took 3 bases from V and 3 from J, leaving 14 bases between them. The germline V gene encodes CDR1 DFQATT and CDR2 SNEGSKA (reference sequence). The CDR3 length is 15 residues. CDR3 region: CSASDAARDTGELFF. The CDR3 nucleotides read TGCAGTGCTAGCGATGCGGCGAGAGACACCGGGGAGCTGTTTTTT.

At least ten counts were recorded for this clonotype. One junction end does not reproduce the germline sequence, and a read error may be involved. The chain recombines TRBV7-7 with TRBJ2-5, with D unresolved. The CDR3 has 13 residues. The V gene's germline CDR1 is SSHAT and CDR2 FNYEAQ (reference sequence). Written as DNA, the CDR3 is TGTGCTAGCAGCTTAGCTAGTCAAGAGACCCAGTACTTC. It yields the protein CASSLASQETQYF.

This clonotype was seen more than once but under ten times. The rearrangement uses TRBV13 and TRBJ2-3, with 7 bases matching TRBD1. The CDR3 is 14 residues long. Trimming at V came to 7 bases and at J to 6 bases, leaving 10 bases not matched to a gene. Per germline, CDR1 PRHDT and CDR2 FYEKMQ (reference sequence). Here the CDR3 DNA reads TGTGCCAGCACCATACAGGGGTGGGCCGATACGCAGTATTTT. This translates into CASTIQGWADTQYF.

J is TRBJ2-7 and V is TRBV5-1; 9 bases fit TRBD2. This CDR3 is 19 amino acids long. The germline gives CDR1 SGHRS, CDR2 YFSETQ. Unmatched junction bases numbered 16, after V lost 0 bases and J lost 3 bases. CDR3 nucleotides: TGCGCCAGCAGCTTGGAACTCCGGCGGTCTAGCGGGAAGGGCTACGAGCAGTACTTC. This translates into CASSLELRRSSGKGYEQYF.

The chain carries TRBV4-1 and TRBJ2-7; D is undetermined. V was trimmed by 0 bases and J by 3 bases, leaving 12 bases between them. The CDR3 has 15 residues. The germline gives CDR1 MGHRA, CDR2 YSYEKL. CDR3 DNA sequence: TGCGCCAGCAGCCAAGACTACTTGGGCTTCTACGAGCAGTACTTC. Translation gives CASSQDYLGFYEQYF.